The 26 T cell receptor beta chains below were found in one sample sequenced in a study of neoadjuvant anti-PD-1 for oral cavity cancer. Time point of the sample: after neoadjuvant nivolumab, at surgical resection. Measured with immunoSEQ multiplex PCR; TCRdb has only the in-frame clones, and not every one. The repertoire holds tens of thousands of clones, with under 30% as singletons. The sequences come from tumor tissue, collected after nivolumab (anti-PD-1) treatment. Receptor source: a person aged 40 to 85 with oral cavity squamous cell carcinoma.

The genes are TRBV5-4 and TRBJ2-2; possibly TRBD1 or TRBD2 for D (7 bases each). This CDR3 is built from 16 residues. Trimming removed 4 bases at V and 0 bases at J, with 13 bases between. Germline V gene sequence: CDR1 SGHNT, CDR2 YYREEE (reference sequence). The CDR3 coding sequence is TGTGCCAGCAGCGCAGGGGGGGACTCGAACACCGGGGAGCTGTTTTTT. Protein product: CASSAGGDSNTGELFF. The full variable domain, its missing parts supplied by reference TRBV5-4 and TRBJ2-2, is ETGVTQSPTHLIKTRGQQVTLRCSSQSGHNTVSWYQQALGQGPQFIFQYYREEENGRGNFPPRFSGLQFPNYSSELNVNALELDDSALYLCASSAGGDSNTGELFFGEGSRLTVL.

The rearrangement links TRBV5-1 to TRBJ2-5, with 9 bases aligning to TRBD2. This CDR3 has 16 amino acids. CDR1 and CDR2 (germline): SGHRS, YFSETQ. V gave up 4 bases and J gave up 7 bases; unmatched junction bases: 14. This CDR3 is CASSQAGGPVLGTQYF. CDR3 nucleotides: TGCGCCAGCAGCCAAGCGGGAGGCCCCGTATTAGGGACCCAGTACTTC.

This clone showed up just a few times. The V call is TRBV29-1, the J call TRBJ2-7, with D perhaps matching TRBD2 (6 bases). Germline assignment: CDR1 SQVTM and CDR2 ANQGSEA. The CDR3 length is 13 residues. Deletions cut 6 bases from V and 7 bases from J, with 19 bases between. CDR3 region: CSVVSTVRGEQYF. DNA for the CDR3: TGCAGCGTCGTCTCGACGGTCCGGGGGGAGCAGTACTTC.

This clone was observed a handful of times. The chain is built from TRBV28 and TRBJ2-7; 8 bases match TRBD1. The CDR3 length is 15 residues. Trimming cost V 6 bases and J 5 bases; bases outside gene matches: 12. CDR1 and CDR2 (germline): MDHEN, SYDVKM. The CDR3 nucleotides read TGTGCCAGCAGACCGGACAGGGAAGGAAACGACGAGCAGTACTTC. Protein product: CASRPDREGNDEQYF. The whole variable domain, filled in from reference TRBV28 and TRBJ2-7, reads DVKVTQSSRYLVKRTGEKVFLECVQDMDHENMFWYRQDPGLGLRLIYFSYDVKMKEKGDIPEGYSVSREKKERFSLILESASTNQTSMYLCASRPDREGNDEQYFGPGTRLTVT.

There are a few counts of this clone. The chain is built from TRBV10-3 and TRBJ2-1; 9 nucleotides line up with TRBD1. The length of the CDR3 is 15 residues. CDR1 is ENHRY, CDR2 SYGVKD, per germline. The V gene end was trimmed by 4 bases and the J gene end by 9 bases; junction bases not matched to a gene: 10. The CDR3 DNA sequence: TGTGCCATCAGTGGTGGGACAGGGCGGAGGATTGAGCAGTTCTTC. Protein product: CAISGGTGRRIEQFF.

The chain links TRBV7-6 to TRBJ1-1, with D possibly being TRBD1 (6 bases). Germline V gene data show CDR1 as SGHVS and CDR2 as FNYEAQ. The CDR3 totals 14 residues. Trimming left V 5 bases short and J 0 bases short, with 10 bases between. CDR3 bases: TGTGCCAGCAGCGAACAGGGAATGAACACTGAAGCTTTCTTT. Translation: CASSEQGMNTEAFF.

The chain couples TRBV5-1 to TRBJ2-6; D is perhaps TRBD2 (5 bases). There are 18 residues in the CDR3. Trimming took off 4 bases at V and 0 bases at J, with 17 bases between the two ends. CDR1 and CDR2 (germline): SGHRS, YFSETQ. The CDR3 DNA reads as TGCGCCAGCAGCCGTACTATCGGAGGCGTCTCTGGGGCCAACGTCCTGACTTTC. Its translation is CASSRTIGGVSGANVLTF.

The V call is TRBV18, the J call TRBJ1-2; D gene unclear. The CDR3 contains 15 residues. Germline CDR1 is KGHSH and CDR2 is LQKENI. Between the trimmed V and J ends, which lost 3 bases and 3 bases, there was a span of 14 bases. CDR3 DNA sequence: TGTGCCAGCTCACCGCCCTCCCGGCCCTACTATGGCTACACCTTC. Its protein product is CASSPPSRPYYGYTF. Full variable domain (outside the CDR3, taken from reference TRBV18 and TRBJ1-2): NAGVMQNPRHLVRRRGQEARLRCSPMKGHSHVYWYRQLPEEGLKFMVYLQKENIIDESGMPKERFSAEFPKEGPSILRIQQVVRGDSAAYFCASSPPSRPYYGYTFGSGTRLTVV.

In this sample, this clone turned up a few times. The sample carries other DNA sequences with the same CDR3. This chain links TRBV29-1 with TRBJ1-1; 7 bases agree with TRBD1. Per germline, CDR1 SQVTM and CDR2 ANQGSEA. Germline trimming cut 4 bases from V and 2 bases from J; bases unmatched to any gene: 4. CDR3 length equals 13 residues. CDR3 sequence: CSVVRDRNTEAFF. The CDR3 nucleotides are TGCAGCGTTGTACGGGACAGAAACACTGAAGCTTTCTTT. The full variable domain, its missing parts supplied by reference TRBV29-1 and TRBJ1-1, is SAVISQKPSRDICQRGTSLTIQCQVDSQVTMMFWYRQQPGQSLTLIATANQGSEATYESGFVIDKFPISRPNLTFSTLTVSNMSPEDSSIYLCSVVRDRNTEAFFGQGTRLTVV.

This clone turned up a few times. The chain has TRBV29-1 and TRBJ1-1; perhaps TRBD1 as D (5 bases). Germline lookup yields CDR1 SQVTM and CDR2 ANQGSEA. V was shortened by 7 bases and J by 1 base, with 13 bases between the two germline ends. This CDR3 comprises 13 residues. CDR3 sequence: CSAHGATNTEAFF. As DNA, the CDR3 is TGCAGCGCTCACGGGGCGACGAACACTGAAGCTTTCTTT.

This clone was seen a handful of times. This chain connects TRBV28 to TRBJ1-2; D remains unclear. The CDR3 totals 19 residues. Germline lookup yields CDR1 MDHEN and CDR2 SYDVKM. The V and J ends lost 8 bases and 3 bases respectively, with 31 bases between them. CDR3 protein: CASERTSESPLELHYGYTF. In nucleotides, the CDR3 is TGTGCCAGCGAGCGGACCAGCGAGTCTCCCCTAGAGCTTCACTATGGCTACACCTTC.

This clone has ten or more counts. The CDR3 sequence: CASSLPGSTDTQYF. The CDR3 DNA is TGTGCCAGCAGCTTACCAGGGAGCACAGATACGCAGTATTTT. The V gene is TRBV7-9, the J gene TRBJ2-3, with D possibly TRBD1 on 5 matching bases. Trimming removed 2 bases from V and 0 bases from J, with 6 bases in between. This CDR3 is built from 14 residues. The germline V gene encodes CDR1 SEHNR and CDR2 FQNEAQ (reference sequence).

The chain links TRBV4-2 to TRBJ1-1, with D tentatively TRBD1 (5 bases). The CDR3 totals 15 residues. Trimming pared 1 base from V and 4 bases from J, leaving 13 bases between. CDR1 LGHNA and CDR2 YNFKEQ come from the germline V gene. Written as DNA, the CDR3 is TGTGCCAGCAGCCAAGTAGATCGGGGGAGCACTGAAGCTTTCTTT. Protein sequence: CASSQVDRGSTEAFF.

Judged by abundance, this clone is medium-sized. V is TRBV9 and J is TRBJ2-1; 7 positions agree with TRBD2. The CDR3 spans 12 residues. V was clipped by 3 bases and J by 9 bases; unmatched bases: 3. Germline V gene data show CDR1 as SGDLS and CDR2 as YYNGEE. CDR3 loop: CASSGWGGEQFF. The DNA of the CDR3 is TGTGCCAGCAGCGGATGGGGGGGTGAGCAGTTCTTC.

This chain joins TRBV5-1 and TRBJ2-5; D unclear. The V gene lost 4 bases and the J gene lost 6 bases, with 13 bases spanning the gap. Germline assignment: CDR1 SGHRS and CDR2 YFSETQ. This CDR3 has 13 amino acids. This chain's CDR3 is CASSPLNAQTQYF. The DNA for the CDR3 is TGCGCCAGCAGCCCCCTTAACGCCCAGACCCAGTACTTC.

The table lists this clone with a few counts. The chain is built from TRBV11-1 and TRBJ2-7, with D perhaps TRBD1 (6 bases). CDR1 and CDR2 from the germline V gene are SGHAT and FQDESV (reference sequence). V lost 1 base and J lost 2, with 9 bases in between. This CDR3 is 14 amino acids long. In DNA, the CDR3 is TGTGCCAGCAGCTTAGAAGCAGGGGCCTACGAGCAGTACTTC. This gives the protein CASSLEAGAYEQYF.

The gene calls are TRBV7-2 and TRBJ2-2; D not resolved. This CDR3 comprises 11 residues. The ends were cut back, 10 bases at V and 10 bases at J, with 13 bases in the middle. Germline assignment: CDR1 SGHTA and CDR2 FQGNSA. CDR3 in DNA: TGTGCCACCTTATCCAGCCTGGAGCTGTTTTTT. Protein sequence: CATLSSLELFF.

V usage is TRBV4-2 and J usage is TRBJ1-2, with 7 bases lining up with TRBD1. The CDR3 consists of 17 residues. Germline CDR1 LGHNA, CDR2 YNFKEQ. J gave up 7 bases and V 1 base, and 15 bases lay outside the gene matches. The CDR3 DNA sequence: TGTGCCAGCAGCCAAGGCCGCGGGGTAGGGGGCGATTCTGGCTACACCTTC. This encodes CASSQGRGVGGDSGYTF.

The chain carries TRBV5-4 and TRBJ1-1; D ambiguous. CDR3 size: 14 residues. From germline, CDR1 is SGHNT and CDR2 YYREEE (reference sequence). V lost 1 base and J lost 0, with 7 bases in between. The CDR3: CASSLSGMNTEAFF. The CDR3 DNA follows: TGTGCCAGCAGCTTGTCGGGGATGAACACTGAAGCTTTCTTT.

The chain couples TRBV2 to TRBJ1-3, with D perhaps matching TRBD1 (6 bases). Trimming removed 5 bases from V and 2 bases from J, with 10 bases in between. Germline V gene sequence: CDR1 SNHLY, CDR2 FYNNEI. The CDR3 is 14 residues long. CDR3: CASSTSGAGNTIYF. In DNA, the CDR3 is TGTGCCAGCAGTACTTCAGGGGCTGGAAACACCATATATTTT.

The chain combines TRBV9 with TRBJ1-1, with a possible D match to TRBD1 (5 bases). The germline gives CDR1 SGDLS, CDR2 YYNGEE. Trimming removed 0 bases from V and 7 bases from J, with 10 bases in between. The CDR3 spans 13 residues. The CDR3 region is CASSVGPGNEAFF. The CDR3 nucleotides are TGTGCCAGCAGCGTAGGTCCAGGGAATGAAGCTTTCTTT.

The sample holds a few counts of this clone. The rearrangement uses TRBV28 and TRBJ2-5; TRBD2 is a possible D gene (6 bases). The V end was cut by 5 bases, the J end by 5 bases, with 15 bases between. CDR3 length: 14 residues. Germline assignment: CDR1 MDHEN and CDR2 SYDVKM. The DNA of the CDR3 is TGTGCCAGCAGTCCCCTAGCGAAGAGGGAGACCCAGTACTTC. Translating gives CASSPLAKRETQYF.

At least ten counts were recorded for this clone. This CDR3 reads CASSLGRGLGEQYF. The CDR3 DNA sequence: TGTGCCAGCAGCTTGGGGAGGGGTTTGGGCGAGCAGTACTTC. The gene calls are TRBV11-2 and TRBJ2-7; TRBD2 aligns across 7 bases. CDR3 size: 14 residues. J lost 6 bases, V lost 3 bases, and 8 bases had no gene match. Germline loops: CDR1 SGHAT, CDR2 FQNNGV.

The chain links TRBV4-2 to TRBJ2-6; no reliable D call. The CDR3 runs 15 residues. The germline gives CDR1 LGHNA, CDR2 YNFKEQ. V dropped 0 bases and J dropped 1 base, with 4 bases sitting between them. This chain's CDR3 is CASSQDNSGANVLTF. CDR3 nucleotides: TGTGCCAGCAGCCAAGATAATTCTGGGGCCAACGTCCTGACTTTC.

The table lists this clone with many counts. This chain uses TRBV7-9 with TRBJ2-5; 11 bases fit TRBD2. The CDR3 loop spans 14 amino acids. From germline, CDR1 is SEHNR and CDR2 FQNEAQ (reference sequence). V shed 5 bases and J 5 bases; nucleotides not matched to a gene: 4. CDR3 amino acids: CASSQWTSGETQYF. The CDR3 nucleotides read TGTGCCAGCAGCCAGTGGACTAGCGGGGAGACCCAGTACTTC.

This chain uses TRBV7-2 with TRBJ2-1; TRBD1 might be the D (6 bases). The CDR3 sequence is 14 residues long. Trimming shortened V by 10 bases and J by 0 bases, and 13 bases separated the two germline ends. The germline V gene encodes CDR1 SGHTA and CDR2 FQGNSA. This chain's CDR3 is CAIKGVLSYNEQFF. Here the CDR3 DNA reads TGTGCCATTAAGGGGGTGCTCTCCTACAATGAGCAGTTCTTC. Filled out from reference TRBV7-2 and TRBJ2-1, the complete variable domain reads GAGVSQSPSNKVTEKGKDVELRCDPISGHTALYWYRQSLGQGLEFLIYFQGNSAPDKSGLPSDRFSAERTGGSVSTLTIQRTQQEDSAVYLCAIKGVLSYNEQFFGPGTRLTVL.